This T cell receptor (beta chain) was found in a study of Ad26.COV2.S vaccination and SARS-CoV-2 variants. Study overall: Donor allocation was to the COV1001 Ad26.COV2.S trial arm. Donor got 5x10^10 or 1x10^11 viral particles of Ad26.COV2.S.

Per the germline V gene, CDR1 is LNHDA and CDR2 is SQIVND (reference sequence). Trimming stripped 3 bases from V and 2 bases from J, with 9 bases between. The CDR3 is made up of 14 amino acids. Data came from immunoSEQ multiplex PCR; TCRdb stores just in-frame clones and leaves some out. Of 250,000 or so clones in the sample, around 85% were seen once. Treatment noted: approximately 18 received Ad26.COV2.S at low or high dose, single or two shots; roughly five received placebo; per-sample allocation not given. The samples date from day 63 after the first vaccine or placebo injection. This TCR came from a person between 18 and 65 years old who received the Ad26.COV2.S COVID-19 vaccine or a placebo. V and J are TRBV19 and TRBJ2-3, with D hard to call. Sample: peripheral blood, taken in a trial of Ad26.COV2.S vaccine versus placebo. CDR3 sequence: CASSMTTITDTQYF. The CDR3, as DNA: TGTGCCAGTAGTATGACAACGATCACAGATACGCAGTATTTT.